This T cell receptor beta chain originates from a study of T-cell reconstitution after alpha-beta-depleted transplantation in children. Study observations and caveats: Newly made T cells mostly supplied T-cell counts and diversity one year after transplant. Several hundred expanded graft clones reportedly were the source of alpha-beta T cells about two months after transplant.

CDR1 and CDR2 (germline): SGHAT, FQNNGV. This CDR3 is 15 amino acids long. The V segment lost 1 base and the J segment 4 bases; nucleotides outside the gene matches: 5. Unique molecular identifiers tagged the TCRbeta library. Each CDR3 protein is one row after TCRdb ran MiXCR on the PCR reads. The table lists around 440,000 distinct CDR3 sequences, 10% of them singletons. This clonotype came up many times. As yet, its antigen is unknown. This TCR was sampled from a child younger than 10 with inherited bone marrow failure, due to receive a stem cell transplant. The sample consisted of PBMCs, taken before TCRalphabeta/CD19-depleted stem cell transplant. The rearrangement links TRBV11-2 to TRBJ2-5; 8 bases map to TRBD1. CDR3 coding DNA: TGTGCCAGCAGCTTAGGGACAGGGCACGGAGAGACCCAGTACTTC. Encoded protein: CASSLGTGHGETQYF.